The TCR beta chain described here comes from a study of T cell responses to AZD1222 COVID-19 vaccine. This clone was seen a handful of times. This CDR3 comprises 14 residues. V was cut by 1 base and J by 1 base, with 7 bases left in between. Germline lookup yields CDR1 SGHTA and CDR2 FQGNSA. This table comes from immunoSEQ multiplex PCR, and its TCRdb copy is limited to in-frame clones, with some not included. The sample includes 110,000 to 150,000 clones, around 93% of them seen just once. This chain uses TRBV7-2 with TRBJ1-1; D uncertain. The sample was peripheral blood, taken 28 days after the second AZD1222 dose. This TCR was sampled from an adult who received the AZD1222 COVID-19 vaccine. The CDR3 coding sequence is TGTGCCAGCAGCTTAGATCCCGCGAACACTGAAGCTTTCTTT. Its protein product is CASSLDPANTEAFF.